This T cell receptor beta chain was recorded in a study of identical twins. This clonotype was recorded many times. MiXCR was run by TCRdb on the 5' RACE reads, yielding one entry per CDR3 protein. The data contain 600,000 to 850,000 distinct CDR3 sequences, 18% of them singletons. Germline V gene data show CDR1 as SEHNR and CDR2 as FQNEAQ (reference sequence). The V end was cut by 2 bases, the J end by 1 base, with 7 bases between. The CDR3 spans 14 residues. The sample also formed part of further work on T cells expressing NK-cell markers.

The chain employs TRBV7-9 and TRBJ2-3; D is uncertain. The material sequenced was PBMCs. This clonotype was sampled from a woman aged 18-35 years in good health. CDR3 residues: CASSLTYGTDTQYF. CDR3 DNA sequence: TGTGCCAGCAGCTTAACTTACGGCACAGATACGCAGTATTTT.